This TCR beta chain came from a study of T-cell memory formation after mild COVID-19. Germline loops: CDR1 MNHEY, CDR2 SVGAGI. This CDR3 region has 12 residues. Trimming cost V 4 bases and J 5 bases; bases outside gene matches: 0. Each CDR3 protein gets one entry after TCRdb re-called the 5' RACE reads with MiXCR. This sample has around 220,000 distinct CDR3 sequences, with about 17% found just once. The sequencing input was PBMCs or a T cell subset sorted from them (not recorded which). This chain connects TRBV6-5 to TRBJ2-5; 8 nucleotides agree with TRBD1. This receptor was obtained from a young man who had mild COVID-19 (a few samples of this study predate the infection). Cell type and time point are not known. This CDR3 reads CASSWDRETQYF. The CDR3 DNA reads TGTGCCAGCAGTTGGGACAGGGAGACCCAGTACTTC.